This TCR beta chain was observed in a study of T cell clones after liver transplantation (dated by TCRdb to between 2017 and 2020). Background on the whole study: ITN030ST, the source of the samples, was a randomized trial that attempted immunosuppression withdrawal within 2 years of liver transplantation. Donor-reactive T cell clones were identified by TCRbeta sequencing following a pre-transplant mixed lymphocyte reaction and were subsequently tracked in post-transplant blood. Third party-reactive TCRbeta sequences were also identified from pre-transplant MLRs to serve as an antigen-independent comparator for donor-reactive sequences. Of the eight recipients, three were HCV-positive, while the remaining recipients had been transplanted for non-autoimmune, non-viral indications. The subjects received no induction therapy and were kept on standard immunosuppression until randomization at 12-24 months post-transplant. Tolerance was defined as complete immunosuppression withdrawal for at least one year with no rise in liver enzymes beyond twice the upper limit of normal. Blood samples were collected pre-transplant, then pre-randomization ahead of withdrawal, and finally post-randomization once withdrawal had either been completed or failed. The study cohort included 8 liver transplant recipients, of whom 3 were classified as tolerant and 5 as non-tolerant.

The research as a whole found: The conclusions were preliminary, being limited by small, heterogeneous patient numbers and by non-standardized post-transplant time points. When repertoire turnover was accounted for, significantly reduced detection of donor-reactive sequences was found in 7 of 8 subjects for CD4 and in 8 of 8 subjects for CD8. Because no allograft tissue specimens were available, donor-reactive T cells may have migrated into the graft instead of being deleted. Low numbers of available donor cells limited the measurable donor-reactive repertoire in a couple of subjects. The decline in donor-reactive sequences exceeded the decline in third party-reactive sequences, suggesting partial antigen-specific deletion that was unrelated to withdrawal success. Circulating donor-reactive CD4 TCRbeta sequences fell significantly post-transplant in 5 of 8 subjects, irrespective of tolerance or HCV status.

Thawed unstimulated PBMCs were stained for CD3, CD4 and CD8 and FACS-sorted into CD3+CD4+ and CD3+CD8+ populations. Each of the 8 studied subjects was randomized to immunosuppression withdrawal. The Qiagen DNeasy Blood and Tissue Kit was used for isolation of genomic DNA. Frozen genomic DNA underwent high-throughput TCRbeta CDR3 sequencing by immunoSEQ, including PCR amplification, mapping, bias correction and internal controls. As for how the authors treated the data: Productive rearrangements were kept, and unique TCRbeta sequences were defined by CDR3 nucleotide sequence plus V and J gene. Donor-reactive sequences required at least 5-fold expansion in CFSE-low cells versus unstimulated pre-transplant cells and at least 0.01% frequency. Minimum frequency thresholds were set for each subject on the basis of the unstimulated sample with the lowest template count, so that a detection power of at least 90% was ensured. Jensen-Shannon divergence between the top 1000 TCRbeta sequences post- versus pre-transplant served as the measure of repertoire turnover. Changes in detection of donor-reactive sequences were assessed with two-sided Fisher's exact tests. Here the immuneACCESS table is served through TCRdb, limited to in-frame sequences with V and J called. Missing clones are a known gap in these copies; in checked studies unresolved V genes cover under half, and the rest lacks a known reason. That table gives V, J and clone size, and the DNA gave D and trimming. Across this sample there are over 55,000 clones, with around 70% seen only once. The ten largest clones capture roughly 2.8% of the sample.

Per the germline V gene, SGHDT is the CDR1 and YYEEEE is the CDR2. V is clipped by 2 bases and J by 1 base, and the sequence between their germline boundaries is 8 bases long. Its CDR3 holds 14 amino acids, cysteine through phenylalanine. Left in the record is the CDR3 DNA by itself, 42 bases read in frame from the first base. About this clone: The target of this receptor is not known. Base qualities are not recorded, but no much larger clone differs from it by a single base.

The TCR originated in a human patient who received a liver transplant. Where a transplant has occurred, the graft donor may have supplied some of the T cells. The rearrangement joined TRBV5-6 to TRBJ2-3, with the D gene too uncertain to name. The sample in question was CD4+ T cells from blood, obtained at the approximately 15-month timepoint. The nucleotides read TGTGCCAGCAGCTTTGGCCCGGGCACAGATACGCAGTATTTT. The translation is CASSFGPGTDTQYF.